This T cell receptor (beta chain) derives from a study of T cell repertoires in cytomegalovirus infection (dated by TCRdb to about 2019). About the study as a whole: The peptide stimulations were aimed at well-studied HLA-B-restricted epitopes as well as recently identified HLA-C-restricted CMV epitopes, whose presentation resists viral immunomodulation. Donor HLA type was relevant to the analysis, because carriage of CMV infection together with the matching HLA type was indicated by public TCR beta signatures. General conclusions and limits of the study: In both this cohort and an independent roughly 350-donor cohort, the cumulative frequency of public TCR beta family members distinguished carriers of CMV infection plus the relevant HLA type. The ex vivo response was dominated by HLA-C-restricted CMV-specific TCR beta clonotypes, and the single most frequent clonotype in two of eight donors was supplied by these HLA-C-restricted clonotypes.

Sequencing took place on an Illumina HiSeq 1500. TCRdb applied fastp at Q25 and MiXCR to the public reads, then kept only in-frame beta chains. Rows with a matching CDR3 protein are joined into one entry that keeps the most common DNA and genes. The sample table shows 830,000 or so distinct CDR3 sequences, and approximately 29% are seen once. Around an eighth of the sample is held by the ten biggest clonotypes. Reading the label with the study, this specimen's treatment or condition is: in vitro stimulation with specific CMV peptide epitopes to enrich CMV-specific T cells. In this sample, this clonotype turned up a few times. Its antigen has not been determined. Base qualities are not provided; no much larger clone lies one nucleotide away. The specimen was cultured CD8+ T cells from PBMCs, collected from culture after CMV antigen stimulation. The receptor was isolated from a human donor in good health (CMV status not recorded). Some clones in this sample may be carry-over from other donors' samples.

CDR3 loop: CAIVGALSTPYEQYF. The nucleotide sequence is given as TGTGCCATAGTAGGGGCGTTATCAACCCCTTACGAGCAGTACTTC. The V and J genes are TRBV2 and TRBJ2-7; a tentative D match to TRBD1 spans 5 bases. V is reduced by 10 bases and J by 4 bases, leaving a spacing of 23 bases between them. The CDR3, cysteine through phenylalanine, is 15 amino acids long. The entry retains the CDR3 DNA only, 45 bases that are in frame from base 1. The germline V gene supplies CDR1 SNHLY and CDR2 FYNNEI.